This T cell receptor beta chain was captured by sequencing in a study of cytomegalovirus exposure and HLA in healthy donors. Study-level points and caveats: The listing of some 170 TCR beta chains classed them as cytomegalovirus-associated.

Of note for this clone: Its matching antigen is unknown.

The CDR3 loop spans 14 amino acids. Germline V CDR1 and CDR2: SGHTA, FQGTGA. Trimming removed 6 bases from V and 8 bases from J; junction bases left unmatched: 7. Profiled with immunoSEQ multiplex PCR; TCRdb holds only in-frame clones, not every one. The sample has 110,000 or so clones, around nine tenths seen once. The specimen was PBMCs. This chain links TRBV7-3 with TRBJ2-1, with 10 bases that match TRBD1. The receptor was isolated from a woman younger than 35 in good health and CMV-seronegative. CDR3 residues: CASRSDRGEYEQFF. CDR3 nucleotide sequence: TGTGCCAGCAGGTCGGACAGGGGGGAGTATGAGCAGTTCTTC.